This T cell receptor (beta chain) was obtained from a study of T cell responses to AZD1222 COVID-19 vaccine. This clone has only one observation. Germline lookup yields CDR1 LGHDT and CDR2 YNNKEL (reference sequence). Trimming shortened V by 1 base and J by 4 bases, and 13 bases separated the two germline ends. The CDR3 totals 15 residues. TCRdb's copy holds only in-frame clones and misses some; the assay was immunoSEQ multiplex PCR. The sample carries more than 85,000 clones, approximately 86% recorded once. The receptor was derived from an adult in good health. The chain carries TRBV3-1 (or the pseudogene TRBV3-2) and TRBJ1-1; D not resolved. The material sequenced was peripheral blood, taken on day 0 of AZD1222 vaccination. CDR3 protein: CASSQAMGSGTEAFF. As DNA, the CDR3 is TGTGCCAGCAGCCAAGCGATGGGTTCGGGCACTGAAGCTTTCTTT.